These 12 T cell receptor beta chains originate from one sample sequenced in a study of control samples from healthy donors and cancer patients. Repertoires were generated with immunoSEQ multiplex PCR, while TCRdb's copy carries only in-frame clones and drops some. The data show roughly 73,000 clones, 92% seen once. The sample was blood. The receptors here all came from an older woman in good health.

The rearrangement links TRBV19 to TRBJ2-1, with 13 bases that match TRBD2. Germline loops: CDR1 LNHDA, CDR2 SQIVND (reference sequence). This CDR3 comprises 18 residues. J was trimmed by 0 bases and V by 1 base; bases with no gene match: 3. CDR3 residues: CASSIGLAGGRSYNEQFF. In DNA, the CDR3 is TGTGCCAGTAGTATAGGACTAGCGGGAGGCCGCTCCTACAATGAGCAGTTCTTC.

V usage is TRBV19 and J usage is TRBJ1-2, with D possibly being TRBD1 (5 bases). Trimming removed 5 bases at V and 4 bases at J, with 14 bases between. The CDR3 spans 14 residues. Germline CDR1 LNHDA, CDR2 SQIVND (reference sequence). Written as DNA, the CDR3 is TGTGCCAGTAGTGTCCCTCCGGGACCCTATGGCTACACCTTC. This sequence encodes CASSVPPGPYGYTF.

CDR3 DNA: TGCAGTGCTAATGTAGCCTACGAGCAGTACTTC. Protein: CSANVAYEQYF. This chain joins TRBV20-1 and TRBJ2-7; D unclear. Germline V gene lookup returns CDR1 DFQATT and CDR2 SNEGSKA (reference sequence). Trimming shortened V by 4 bases and J by 2 bases, and 6 bases separated the two germline ends. The CDR3 loop spans 11 amino acids.

The rearrangement uses TRBV5-5 and TRBJ1-2; 12 nucleotides match TRBD1. Germline V gene lookup returns CDR1 SGHKS and CDR2 YYEKEE (reference sequence). The CDR3 contains 15 residues. J gave up 7 bases and V 2 bases, and 6 bases lay outside the gene matches. The CDR3 loop reads CASSFEGQGAGGYTF. The CDR3 DNA follows: TGTGCCAGCAGCTTTGAGGGACAGGGGGCTGGTGGCTACACCTTC.

The V call is TRBV5-5, the J call TRBJ1-1, with D hard to call. Deletions cut 4 bases from V and 1 base from J, with 14 bases between. Germline lookup yields CDR1 SGHKS and CDR2 YYEKEE (reference sequence). The CDR3 contains 15 residues. CDR3: CASSVLPGGNTEAFF. As DNA, the CDR3 is TGTGCCAGCAGCGTCCTTCCGGGTGGGAACACTGAAGCTTTCTTT.

The rearrangement links TRBV5-1 to TRBJ1-4; D is uncertain. Germline-derived CDR1 and CDR2 are SGHRS and YFSETQ. V gave up 2 bases and J gave up 6 bases, with 5 bases separating them. This CDR3 spans 12 amino acids. CDR3 protein: CASSLEDEKLFF. The CDR3, as DNA: TGCGCCAGCAGCTTAGAGGATGAAAAACTGTTTTTT.

This chain uses TRBV21-1 with TRBJ1-3; TRBD1, as called in the table, went unchecked against the DNA. TRBV21-1 is marked as a pseudogene. The CDR3 extends over 15 amino acids. This CDR3 reads CASGQQGRAGNTIYF. CDR3 DNA sequence: TGTGCCAGCGGACAACAGGGGCGGGCGGGAAACACCATATATTTT.

The V call is TRBV5-1, the J call TRBJ1-3, with 10 bases identical to TRBD1. CDR3 size: 14 residues. With V trimmed by 4 bases and J by 7 bases, 5 bases remained unmatched. Germline CDR1 SGHRS, CDR2 YFSETQ. The CDR3 region is CASSRGQGKNTIYF. The CDR3 DNA is TGCGCCAGCAGCCGGGGACAGGGGAAGAACACCATATATTTT.

This rearrangement joins TRBV19 to TRBJ1-2; unclear D gene. Trimming cost V 6 bases and J 2 bases, with 10 bases left between them. CDR1 LNHDA and CDR2 SQIVND come from the germline V gene (reference sequence). This CDR3 is 13 amino acids long. This chain's CDR3 is CASRMDRNYGYTF. The DNA of the CDR3 is TGTGCCAGTAGGATGGACCGGAACTATGGCTACACCTTC.

This clone appeared once. V and J are TRBV6-5 and TRBJ2-2, with a tentative D call TRBD1 (6 bases). This CDR3 region has 14 residues. V was trimmed by 6 bases and J by 1 base, leaving 9 bases between them. Looked up from germline, CDR1 is MNHEY and CDR2 is SVGAGI. Written as DNA, the CDR3 is TGTGCCAGCAGGTCGACAGGGAACACCGGGGAGCTGTTTTTT. Protein: CASRSTGNTGELFF.

The chain carries TRBV3-1 (or the pseudogene TRBV3-2) and TRBJ2-1, with TRBD1 matching over 9 bases. Germline lookup yields CDR1 LGHDT and CDR2 YNNKEL (reference sequence). This CDR3 has 13 residues. The ends lost 6 bases at V and 6 bases at J; junction bases unmatched: 3. CDR3 in DNA: TGTGCCAGCAGATCGACAGGGGGCAATGAGCAGTTCTTC. This codes for CASRSTGGNEQFF.

The chain uses TRBV28 and TRBJ2-2, with 10 bases that match TRBD1. Germline V gene data show CDR1 as MDHEN and CDR2 as SYDVKM. V gave up 3 bases and J gave up 4 bases; unmatched junction bases: 14. This CDR3 comprises 19 residues. CDR3 nucleotides: TGTGCCAGCAGTTTCCTATTCGGTTCCAGGACAGGGGGCACCGGGGAGCTGTTTTTT. Translating gives CASSFLFGSRTGGTGELFF.